These T cell receptor beta chains were read from a single sample in a study of shared clonotypes between healthy human individuals. TCRdb keeps only in-frame clones here, not all; method: immunoSEQ multiplex PCR. The table shows 950,000 to 1,200,000 clones, with roughly 80% occurring only once. The sequencing sample was made of memory CD4+ T cells from PBMCs. These receptor sequences come from a man younger than 35 in good health. Some clones in this sample may be carry-over from other donors' samples. Each CDR3 is given without its conserved first and last residue. The D gene is left open where the match is weak. Clone size is stated in some rows and not others, as once, few, many or a class when expanded.

few	TRBJ2-1	TRBV29-1	-	SVYGLYNEQF
-	TRBJ1-3	TRBV30	-	AWSFPFLEGNTIY
many	TRBJ2-1	TRBV11-3	TRBD2	ASSLRSGSADEQF
few	TRBJ1-1	TRBV18	-	ASSPQVNTEAF
-	TRBJ1-5	TRBV28	-	ASSLFFPLLTGDGDQPQH
-	TRBJ1-1	TRBV28	-	ASGWWANTEAF
-	TRBJ2-5	TRBV19	-	AIGDGSAETQY
-	TRBJ2-7	TRBV5-1	TRBD1	ASSPTGAYEQY
many	TRBJ2-2	TRBV4-2	TRBD1	ASSQGRGPDTGELF
-	TRBJ2-7	TRBV9	-	ASSVAGGFDTRLHEQY
few	TRBJ2-6	TRBV7-8	-	ASSLGGRGRTGANVLT
-	TRBJ2-1	TRBV9	TRBD2	ASSVGTSHNEQF
-	TRBJ2-5	TRBV7-2	-	ASSFQGGGETQY
-	TRBJ2-3	TRBV28	-	ASSLLLGGRSSTDTQY
-	TRBJ2-5	TRBV18	TRBD1	ASLPGTGAETQY
-	TRBJ2-3	TRBV5-1	-	ASSLKGDTQY
-	TRBJ2-7	TRBV29-1	-	SAGTGDEQY
once	TRBJ1-2	TRBV30	TRBD1	AWSSIRDRTYGYT
-	TRBJ2-5	TRBV5-1	TRBD2	ASSFGTSGRGETQY
-	TRBJ2-7	TRBV28	-	ASSAGTTYHEQY
-	TRBJ1-5	TRBV7-2	TRBD1	ASSLETGNNQPQH
few	TRBJ1-2	TRBV25-1	-	ASSPGQSKRGYT
-	TRBJ1-2	TRBV28	TRBD1	ATATPGGRGGSGGYT
-	TRBJ1-3	TRBV4-3	-	ASSRLTGTAGNTIY
-	TRBJ2-2	TRBV5-1	TRBD1	ASKTNPGTGTGELF
-	TRBJ2-7	TRBV6-1	-	ASSEQGRLPYEQY
few	TRBJ1-1	TRBV30	-	AWSVWIQNTEAF
-	TRBJ1-1	TRBV5-5	TRBD1	ASSLVGQVNTEAF
-	TRBJ2-1	TRBV11-2	-	ASSGRRDSSYNEQF
once	TRBJ2-1	TRBV25-1	TRBD2	ASSGQGLAALRGEQF
few	TRBJ2-3	TRBV9	-	ASSVGAWGTDTQY